The 25 T cell receptor beta chains below come from one sample, sequenced in a study of blood T cell repertoires in COVID-19. TCRdb's copy holds only in-frame clones and misses some; the assay was immunoSEQ multiplex PCR. Altogether around 160,000 clones are present, around 80% being singletons, with the ten largest covering around 6%. Specimen: PBMCs or T cells enriched from blood (not recorded which). These receptors all come from a man aged 35-49 years who had recovered from COVID-19.

The V and J genes are TRBV7-2 and TRBJ2-7, with D possibly matching TRBD2 (6 bases). The CDR3 sequence is 14 residues long. Germline V gene sequence: CDR1 SGHTA, CDR2 FQGNSA. V was cut by 6 bases and J by 0 bases, with 12 bases left in between. The CDR3 sequence is CASSLQGGSYEQYV. The CDR3 nucleotides are TGTGCCAGCAGTCTGCAGGGAGGCTCCTACGAGCAGTACGTC.

The chain recombines TRBV18 with TRBJ2-5; the match to TRBD1 covers 7 bases. The germline V gene has CDR1 KGHSH and CDR2 LQKENI. Unmatched junction bases numbered 5, after V lost 2 bases and J lost 5 bases. CDR3 length: 14 amino acids. CDR3 coding DNA: TGTGCCAGCTCACCATTAGGGGGCGGCGAGACCCAGTACTTC. The encoded protein is CASSPLGGGETQYF.

This clone showed up just once. This chain uses TRBV20-1 with TRBJ2-3; D perhaps matches TRBD2 (5 bases). Deletions cut 3 bases from V and 6 bases from J, with 22 bases between. CDR1 is DFQATT and CDR2 is SNEGSKA in the germline V gene (reference sequence). The CDR3 runs to 16 residues. The DNA for the CDR3 is TGCAGTGCTAGTAGCCGGGAAAGCCGACCGGTCGATACGCAGTATTTT. Translated, it gives CSASSRESRPVDTQYF.

The V call is TRBV6-5, the J call TRBJ2-7; maybe TRBD1 (5 bases). Germline CDR1 reads MNHEY; CDR2 reads SVGAGI. The CDR3 is 13 residues long. V was shortened by 7 bases and J by 5 bases, with 15 bases between the two germline ends. The CDR3 nucleotides read TGTGCCAGCACTATGGGTCCCAGGGACGAGCAGTACTTC. Its translation: CASTMGPRDEQYF.

The chain links TRBV18 to TRBJ1-1; 9 nucleotides agree with TRBD1. Germline CDR1 reads KGHSH; CDR2 reads LQKENI. CDR3 length: 14 residues. Trimming took 6 bases from V and 1 from J; bases not matched to a gene: 3. The CDR3 DNA follows: TGTGCCAGCTCCCGGACAGGGGAGAACACTGAAGCTTTCTTT. Its translation is CASSRTGENTEAFF.

The rearrangement links TRBV7-8 to TRBJ1-1; D perhaps matches TRBD1 (6 bases). Germline V gene lookup returns CDR1 SGHVS and CDR2 FQNEAQ. This CDR3 is 14 amino acids long. V gave up 3 bases and J gave up 6 bases, with 14 bases separating them. The CDR3 loop reads CASSLAGEGSEAFF. CDR3 DNA sequence: TGTGCCAGCAGCTTGGCAGGGGAGGGATCTGAAGCTTTCTTT.

This clone showed up just a few times. The V gene is TRBV7-6, the J gene TRBJ1-4, with 7 bases fitting TRBD1. Unmatched junction bases numbered 3, after V lost 4 bases and J lost 4 bases. This CDR3 has 14 amino acids. Germline V CDR1 and CDR2: SGHVS, FNYEAQ. The CDR3 sequence is CASSSGGGNEKLFF. CDR3 DNA sequence: TGTGCCAGCAGCTCAGGGGGAGGTAATGAAAAACTGTTTTTT.

V usage is TRBV3-1 (or the pseudogene TRBV3-2) and J usage is TRBJ1-1; D unclear. Trimming left V 0 bases short and J 5 bases short, with 13 bases between. The CDR3 covers 15 residues. Germline V lookup: CDR1 LGHDT, CDR2 YNNKEL (reference sequence). The CDR3: CASSQDLGGRTEAFF. The CDR3, as DNA: TGTGCCAGCAGCCAAGATCTTGGAGGAAGGACTGAAGCTTTCTTT.

This rearrangement joins TRBV7-6 to TRBJ2-5; D ambiguous. The CDR3 runs 12 residues. Germline CDR1 reads SGHVS; CDR2 reads FNYEAQ. V was shortened by 1 base and J by 5 bases, with 5 bases between the two germline ends. The CDR3 region has the DNA TGTGCCAGCAGCTTAGTATTCGAGACCCAGTACTTC. Translation gives CASSLVFETQYF.

This chain connects TRBV6-5 to TRBJ2-1; the D gene is possibly TRBD1 (5 bases). This CDR3 is built from 15 residues. Looked up from germline, CDR1 is MNHEY and CDR2 is SVGAGI. Trimming removed 0 bases from V and 2 bases from J, with 8 bases in between. CDR3 residues: CASSYSGATYNEQFF. CDR3 sequence (DNA): TGTGCCAGCAGTTACTCTGGGGCCACCTACAATGAGCAGTTCTTC.

This chain links TRBV20-1 with TRBJ1-2, with TRBD1 identical over 7 bases. The CDR3 has 14 amino acids. The V and J ends lost 3 bases and 7 bases, in that order; junction bases with no gene match: 11. Germline V gene lookup returns CDR1 DFQATT and CDR2 SNEGSKA (reference sequence). The CDR3 sequence: CSASAPTGILGYTF. The CDR3 nucleotides read TGCAGTGCTAGTGCCCCGACAGGGATCCTTGGCTACACCTTC.

This chain links TRBV2 with TRBJ2-2; a weak D match, TRBD1 (6 bases). Per the germline V gene, CDR1 is SNHLY and CDR2 is FYNNEI. V was cut by 4 bases and J by 4 bases, with 13 bases left in between. The CDR3 has 15 amino acids. As DNA, the CDR3 is TGTGCCAGCAGTGCCCAGGGGATGGGCACCGGGGAGCTGTTTTTT. This encodes CASSAQGMGTGELFF.

The J gene is TRBJ2-5, the V gene TRBV2; 9 nucleotides line up with TRBD1. The CDR3 consists of 21 residues. The V segment lost 2 bases and the J segment 1 base; nucleotides outside the gene matches: 20. Germline loops: CDR1 SNHLY, CDR2 FYNNEI. Here the CDR3 DNA reads TGTGCCAGCAGTGAATTGTTCTCCCAGAACCCTGGGACAGGGTCCCAAGAGACCCAGTACTTC. Encoded protein: CASSELFSQNPGTGSQETQYF.

This chain connects TRBV7-3 to TRBJ2-2; D gene unclear. The germline V gene has CDR1 SGHTA and CDR2 FQGTGA. This CDR3 contains 15 residues. Trimming shortened V by 4 bases and J by 5 bases, and 14 bases separated the two germline ends. The CDR3 loop reads CASSSHDYGTGELFF. The CDR3 coding sequence is TGTGCCAGCAGCTCCCATGATTACGGGACCGGGGAGCTGTTTTTT.

This rearrangement joins TRBV27 to TRBJ2-7; the match to TRBD1 covers 7 bases. Germline V gives CDR1 MNHEY, CDR2 SMNVEV (reference sequence). The junction had 9 bases not matched to a gene; V was cut back by 11 bases and J by 2 bases. The CDR3 is made up of 13 amino acids. The CDR3 here is CAAGGSSAYEQYF. The CDR3 nucleotides read TGTGCCGCAGGGGGTTCGAGCGCCTACGAGCAGTACTTC.

This clone was seen once. This sample includes further DNA sequences coding for the same CDR3. The chain uses TRBV5-1 and TRBJ2-5; TRBD1 matches at 10 bases. The trim removed 4 bases at V and 4 bases at J, leaving 4 bases unmatched. The CDR3 is made up of 14 amino acids. Germline CDR1 is SGHRS and CDR2 is YFSETQ. This chain's CDR3 is CASSPGQGGETQYF. As DNA, the CDR3 is TGCGCCAGCAGCCCAGGACAGGGGGGAGAGACCCAGTACTTC. The full variable domain, in which reference TRBV5-1 and TRBJ2-5 provide the parts outside the CDR3, is KAGVTQTPRYLIKTRGQQVTLSCSPISGHRSVSWYQQTPGQGLQFLFEYFSETQRNKGNFPGRFSGRQFSNSRSEMNVSTLELGDSALYLCASSPGQGGETQYFGPGTRLLVL.

This clone has a single count. V is TRBV9 and J is TRBJ2-3, with unresolved D. Trimming took 0 bases from V and 0 from J, leaving 8 bases between them. From germline, CDR1 is SGDLS and CDR2 YYNGEE. This CDR3 is 15 amino acids long. CDR3: CASSVDGSSTDTQYF. CDR3 DNA: TGTGCCAGCAGCGTAGACGGGTCTAGCACAGATACGCAGTATTTT. The complete variable domain, with remaining parts taken from reference TRBV9 and TRBJ2-3, reads DSGVTQTPKHLITATGQRVTLRCSPRSGDLSVYWYQQSLDQGLQFLIQYYNGEERAKGNILERFSAQQFPDLHSELNLSSLELGDSALYFCASSVDGSSTDTQYFGPGTRLTVL.

This rearrangement joins TRBV30 to TRBJ1-4; D unresolved. CDR3 length equals 13 residues. CDR1 GTSNPN and CDR2 SVGIG come from the germline V gene (reference sequence). V was cut by 2 bases and J by 5 bases, with 9 bases left in between. The CDR3 DNA is TGTGCCTGGAGTTCATCCCCCAATGAAAAACTGTTTTTT. This sequence encodes CAWSSSPNEKLFF.

This chain uses TRBV19 with TRBJ1-5, with D hard to call. This CDR3 region has 14 residues. The V end lost 3 bases, the J end lost 4 bases, and 10 bases lay between the germline ends. Looked up from germline, CDR1 is LNHDA and CDR2 is SQIVND (reference sequence). The CDR3 protein is CASSISQVNQPQHF. CDR3 nucleotide sequence: TGTGCCAGTAGTATTTCGCAGGTAAATCAGCCCCAGCATTTT.

This chain joins TRBV6-1 and TRBJ1-5; unclear D gene. V was clipped by 0 bases and J by 1 base, with 10 bases between them. Per the germline V gene, CDR1 is MNHNS and CDR2 is SASEGT. The CDR3 consists of 16 residues. The CDR3 reads CASSEAYGESNQPQHF. DNA of the CDR3: TGTGCCAGCAGTGAAGCGTACGGGGAAAGCAATCAGCCCCAGCATTTT.

The chain carries TRBV12-3 or TRBV12-4 and TRBJ1-5, with 8 bases matching TRBD1. The V and J ends lost 6 bases and 10 bases, in that order; junction bases with no gene match: 8. The length of the CDR3 is 13 residues. Written as DNA, the CDR3 is TGTGCCAGCAGGGGGGGACAGGAGAGTCCCCAGCATTTT. Amino acid sequence: CASRGGQESPQHF.

This sequence joins TRBV13 and TRBJ2-2; 7 positions agree with TRBD2. The CDR3 has 14 residues. Germline V gives CDR1 PRHDT, CDR2 FYEKMQ (reference sequence). The V gene end was trimmed by 7 bases and the J gene end by 5 bases; junction bases not matched to a gene: 7. The CDR3 here is CASTDAGGTGELFF. The CDR3 DNA reads as TGTGCCAGCACCGACGCCGGGGGGACCGGGGAGCTGTTTTTT.

The chain is built from TRBV9 and TRBJ2-7; TRBD1 matches 9 bases. Trimming removed 4 bases from V and 4 bases from J; junction bases left unmatched: 6. This CDR3 has 14 residues. Germline V gives CDR1 SGDLS, CDR2 YYNGEE. The CDR3 reads CASSRQGGSYEQYF. The CDR3 nucleotides are TGTGCCAGCAGCCGACAGGGGGGGAGTTACGAGCAGTACTTC.

The CDR3 spells CASSLVAGGSTDTQYF. The CDR3 bases are TGCGCCAGCAGCTTGGTAGCGGGGGGGAGCACAGATACGCAGTATTTT. The chain couples TRBV5-1 to TRBJ2-3, with TRBD2 identical over 11 bases. Losses at the gene ends were 0 bases for V and 0 bases for J; bases not matched to a gene: 0. The CDR3 is 16 residues long. The germline CDR1 and CDR2 sequences are SGHRS and YFSETQ.

The rearrangement uses TRBV21-1 and TRBJ1-5. TRBV21-1 is designated a pseudogene. CDR3 size: 17 residues. Written as DNA, the CDR3 is TGTGCCAGCCTATCGGTAAGGGACTGCCCGGACAATCAGCCCCAGCATTTT. Its protein is CASLSVRDCPDNQPQHF.